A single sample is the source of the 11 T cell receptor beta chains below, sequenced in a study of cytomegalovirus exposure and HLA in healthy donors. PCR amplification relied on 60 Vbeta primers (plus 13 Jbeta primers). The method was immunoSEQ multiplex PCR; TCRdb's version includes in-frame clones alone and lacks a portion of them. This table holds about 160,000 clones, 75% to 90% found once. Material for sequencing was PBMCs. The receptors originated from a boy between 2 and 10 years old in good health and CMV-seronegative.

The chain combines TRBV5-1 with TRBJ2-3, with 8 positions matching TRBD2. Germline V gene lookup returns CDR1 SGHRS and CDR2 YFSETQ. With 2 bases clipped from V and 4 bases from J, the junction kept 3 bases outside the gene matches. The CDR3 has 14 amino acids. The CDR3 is CASSFTGGPDTQYF. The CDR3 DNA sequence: TGCGCCAGCAGCTTCACGGGAGGGCCAGATACGCAGTATTTT. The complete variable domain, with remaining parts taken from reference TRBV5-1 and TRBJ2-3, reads KAGVTQTPRYLIKTRGQQVTLSCSPISGHRSVSWYQQTPGQGLQFLFEYFSETQRNKGNFPGRFSGRQFSNSRSEMNVSTLELGDSALYLCASSFTGGPDTQYFGPGTRLTVL.

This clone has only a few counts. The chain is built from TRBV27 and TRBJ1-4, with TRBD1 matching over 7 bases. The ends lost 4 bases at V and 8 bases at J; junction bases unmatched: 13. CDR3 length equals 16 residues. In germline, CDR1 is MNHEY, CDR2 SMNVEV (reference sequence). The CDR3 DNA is TGTGCCAGCAGTTCACTCAGGACAGGTATAAAGGAAAAACTGTTTTTT. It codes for CASSSLRTGIKEKLFF.

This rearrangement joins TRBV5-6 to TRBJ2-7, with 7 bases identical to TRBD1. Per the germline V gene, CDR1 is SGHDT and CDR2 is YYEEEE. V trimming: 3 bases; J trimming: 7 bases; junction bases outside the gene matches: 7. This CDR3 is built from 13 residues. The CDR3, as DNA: TGTGCCAGCAGCTCCAGGGGGAGAGAAGAGCAGTACTTC. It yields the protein CASSSRGREEQYF.

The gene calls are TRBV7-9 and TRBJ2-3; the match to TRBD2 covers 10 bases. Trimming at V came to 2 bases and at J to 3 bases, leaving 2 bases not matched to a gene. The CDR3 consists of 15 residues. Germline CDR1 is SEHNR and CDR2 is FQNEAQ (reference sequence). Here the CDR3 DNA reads TGTGCCAGCAGCTTACTAGCGGGAGTGACAGATACGCAGTATTTT. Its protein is CASSLLAGVTDTQYF.

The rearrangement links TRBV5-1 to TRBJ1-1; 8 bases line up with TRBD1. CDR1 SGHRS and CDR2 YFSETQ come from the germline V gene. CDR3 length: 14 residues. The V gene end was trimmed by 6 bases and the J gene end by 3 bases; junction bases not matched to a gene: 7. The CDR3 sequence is CASNGATGDTEAFF. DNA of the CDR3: TGCGCCAGCAACGGGGCGACAGGGGACACTGAAGCTTTCTTT.

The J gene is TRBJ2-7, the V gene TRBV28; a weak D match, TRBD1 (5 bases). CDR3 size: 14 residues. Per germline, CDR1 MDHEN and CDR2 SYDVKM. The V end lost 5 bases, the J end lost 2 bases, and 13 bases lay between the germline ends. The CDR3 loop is CASSTPQATYEQYF. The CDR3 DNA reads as TGTGCCAGCAGTACACCACAGGCTACCTACGAGCAGTACTTC.

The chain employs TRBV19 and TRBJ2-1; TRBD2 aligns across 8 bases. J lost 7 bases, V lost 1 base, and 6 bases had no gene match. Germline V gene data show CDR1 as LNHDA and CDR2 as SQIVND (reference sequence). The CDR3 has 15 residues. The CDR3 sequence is CASSIASGPGNEQFF. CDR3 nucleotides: TGTGCCAGTAGTATAGCTAGCGGGCCGGGAAATGAGCAGTTCTTC.

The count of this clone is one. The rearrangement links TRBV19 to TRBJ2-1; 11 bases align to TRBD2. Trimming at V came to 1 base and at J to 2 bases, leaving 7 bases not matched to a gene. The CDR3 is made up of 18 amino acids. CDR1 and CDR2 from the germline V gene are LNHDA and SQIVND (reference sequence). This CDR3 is CASSIALGTSGTYNEQFF. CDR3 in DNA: TGTGCCAGTAGTATAGCTCTCGGGACTAGCGGAACCTACAATGAGCAGTTCTTC.

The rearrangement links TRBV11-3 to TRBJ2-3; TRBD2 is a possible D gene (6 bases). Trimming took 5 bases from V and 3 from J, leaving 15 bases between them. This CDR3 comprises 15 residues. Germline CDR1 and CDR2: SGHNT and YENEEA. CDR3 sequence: CASSPGAGGTDTQYF. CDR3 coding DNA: TGTGCCAGCAGCCCCGGAGCGGGTGGAACAGATACGCAGTATTTT.

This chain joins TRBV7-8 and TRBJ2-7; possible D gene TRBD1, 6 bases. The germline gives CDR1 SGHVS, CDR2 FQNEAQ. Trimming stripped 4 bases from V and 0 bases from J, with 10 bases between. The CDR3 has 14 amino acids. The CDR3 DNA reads TGTGCCAGCAGCTGGAGACAGGCCTCCTACGAGCAGTACTTC. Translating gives CASSWRQASYEQYF.

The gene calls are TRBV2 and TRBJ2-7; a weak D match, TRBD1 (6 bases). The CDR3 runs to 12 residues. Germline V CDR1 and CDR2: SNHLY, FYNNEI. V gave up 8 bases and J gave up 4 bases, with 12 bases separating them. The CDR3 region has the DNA TGTGCCAGCTTGGCAGGGGAATACGAGCAGTACGTC. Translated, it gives CASLAGEYEQYV.